The T cell receptor beta chain described here comes from a study of T cell repertoires in ileal Crohn's disease. Study as a whole: Thiopurines (fewer than 12) or anti-TNF agents (18) were given postoperatively to about half.

Comment on this clone: The antigen is undetermined.

Findings and caveats of the study: All patients with clonality above 26.8% had endoscopic recurrence. Compared with CD4 T cells, sorted CD8 cells carried more expanded clones.

J lost 3 bases, V lost 4 bases, and 2 bases had no gene match. Germline V lookup: CDR1 LNHDA, CDR2 SQIVND (reference sequence). The CDR3 is 14 amino acids. Per sample, roughly 530 nanograms of biopsy DNA were TCRB immunosequenced. Measured with immunoSEQ multiplex PCR; TCRdb has only the in-frame clones, and not every one. This table holds about 14,000 clones, roughly 85% found once. The receptor was derived from an adult with Crohn's disease. V is TRBV19 and J is TRBJ2-3; 9 positions agree with TRBD1. What was sequenced was ileal tissue. CDR3: CASSTQGATDTQYF. The CDR3 DNA reads TGTGCCAGTAGTACACAGGGGGCGACAGATACGCAGTATTTT.